These 10 T cell receptor beta chains share one sample of origin, sequenced in a study of T cells in Graves' hyperthyroidism and ophthalmopathy. Researchers amplified the TCR beta CDR3 regions from RNA transcripts. TCR CDR3 underwent first-round RT-PCR with the HTBI primer set. In TCRdb, the multiplex PCR reads were re-called with MiXCR into one record per CDR3 protein. The sample consists of 620,000 or so distinct CDR3 sequences, approximately 14% of them appearing once. Material for sequencing was blood. The receptors originated from a woman aged 50 to 60 with Graves' ophthalmopathy.

The sample holds many counts of this clonotype. The chain employs TRBV20-1 and TRBJ1-1, with D perhaps TRBD1 (5 bases). Trimming removed 6 bases from V and 2 bases from J, with 16 bases in between. The CDR3 is made up of 14 amino acids. CDR1 and CDR2 (germline): DFQATT, SNEGSKA (reference sequence). CDR3 loop: CSASRGPANTEAFF. CDR3 in DNA: TGCAGTGCGTCCCGGGGCCCGGCTAACACTGAAGCTTTCTTT.

This clonotype was counted a few times. This sequence joins TRBV7-9 and TRBJ1-5; TRBD1 matches at 10 bases. The V and J ends lost 1 base and 5 bases, in that order; junction bases with no gene match: 5. Germline V gene lookup returns CDR1 SEHNR and CDR2 FQNEAQ (reference sequence). CDR3 length: 16 amino acids. The CDR3 DNA follows: TGTGCCAGCAGCTTAGGGGTAGGGACAGGGGATCAGCCCCAGCATTTT. It is translated as CASSLGVGTGDQPQHF.

This clonotype was seen once. Being one base from a much bigger clone, this may be a read error. V is TRBV2 and J is TRBJ2-1; 12 bases are shared with TRBD2. CDR1 and CDR2 from the germline V gene are SNHLY and FYNNEI. This CDR3 spans 15 amino acids. CDR3 loop: CASRDLAGGYNQQFF. CDR3 DNA sequence: TGTGCCAGCAGGGATCTAGCGGGAGGGTACAATCAGCAGTTCTTC.

This chain uses TRBV6-1 with TRBJ1-1; no firm D call. CDR1 is MNHNS and CDR2 is SASEGT in the germline V gene. Trimming left V 6 bases short and J 2 bases short, with 16 bases between. The CDR3 sequence is 15 residues long. Here the CDR3 DNA reads TGTGCCAGCAGCCCGCCGAGAGGCACAAACACTGAAGCTTTCTTT. Encoded protein: CASSPPRGTNTEAFF.

The V gene is TRBV7-9, the J gene TRBJ2-7, with TRBD2 matching 8 bases. Per germline, CDR1 SEHNR and CDR2 FQNEAQ (reference sequence). The CDR3 spans 14 residues. V shed 4 bases and J 2 bases; nucleotides not matched to a gene: 4. The CDR3, as DNA: TGTGCCAGCAGCTATGAACTAGCGGCCTACGAGCAGTACTTC. Translated, it gives CASSYELAAYEQYF.

This clonotype was observed at least ten times. The genes are TRBV28 and TRBJ2-7; 10 bases fit TRBD1. This CDR3 has 16 amino acids. The ends lost 5 bases at V and 2 bases at J; junction bases unmatched: 9. Germline V lookup: CDR1 MDHEN, CDR2 SYDVKM. The CDR3 DNA follows: TGTGCCAGCAGTCCCTGGGGACAGGGGCTGACCTACGAGCAGTACTTC. It codes for CASSPWGQGLTYEQYF.

Points on this clonotype: With a much larger clone just one base away, this may be a read error. The genes are TRBV20-1 and TRBJ2-5; 7 bases match TRBD1. Germline V lookup: CDR1 DFQATT, CDR2 SNEGSKA (reference sequence). The CDR3 totals 12 residues. The ends lost 3 bases at V and 9 bases at J; junction bases unmatched: 7. CDR3 residues: CSARTGIGSQYF. The CDR3 DNA reads as TGCAGTGCTAGGACAGGGATCGGGTCCCAGTACTTC.

This clonotype has a count of ten or more. The chain carries TRBV2 and TRBJ2-6; D not certain. The CDR3 length is 15 residues. Germline CDR1 SNHLY, CDR2 FYNNEI. V lost 3 bases and J 0 bases, leaving 6 bases between the germline ends. The CDR3 nucleotides read TGTGCCAGCAGTGAGTTCCCCTCTGGGGCCAACGTCCTGACTTTC. Its protein product is CASSEFPSGANVLTF. Using reference TRBV2 and TRBJ2-6 for the parts outside the CDR3, the full variable domain is EPEVTQTPSHQVTQMGQEVILRCVPISNHLYFYWYRQILGQKVEFLVSFYNNEISEKSEIFDDQFSVERPDGSNFTLKIRSTKLEDSAMYFCASSEFPSGANVLTFGAGSRLTVL.

In this sample, this clonotype turned up a few times. The chain recombines TRBV25-1 with TRBJ2-1, with 7 nucleotides matching TRBD2. V lost 4 bases to trimming and J lost 5 bases; unmatched junction nucleotides: 5. Germline V gene lookup returns CDR1 MGHDK and CDR2 SYGVNS. This CDR3 is 14 amino acids long. Written as DNA, the CDR3 is TGTGCCAGCAGTGTGGCTAGCGGACACAATGAGCAGTTCTTC. It specifies CASSVASGHNEQFF.

As regards this clonotype: This CDR3 fails to terminate in the conserved phenylalanine or tryptophan, so it likely reflects a read error. V gene TRBV7-9 combines with J gene TRBJ2-5; the D is unclear. The CDR3 sequence is 15 residues long. Looked up from germline, CDR1 is SEHNR and CDR2 is FQNEAQ (reference sequence). Trimming removed 5 bases from V and 3 bases from J, with 16 bases in between. The CDR3 loop reads CASSQYGGSEETQYL. The CDR3 bases are TGTGCCAGCAGCCAGTACGGCGGCAGTGAAGAGACCCAGTACCTC.